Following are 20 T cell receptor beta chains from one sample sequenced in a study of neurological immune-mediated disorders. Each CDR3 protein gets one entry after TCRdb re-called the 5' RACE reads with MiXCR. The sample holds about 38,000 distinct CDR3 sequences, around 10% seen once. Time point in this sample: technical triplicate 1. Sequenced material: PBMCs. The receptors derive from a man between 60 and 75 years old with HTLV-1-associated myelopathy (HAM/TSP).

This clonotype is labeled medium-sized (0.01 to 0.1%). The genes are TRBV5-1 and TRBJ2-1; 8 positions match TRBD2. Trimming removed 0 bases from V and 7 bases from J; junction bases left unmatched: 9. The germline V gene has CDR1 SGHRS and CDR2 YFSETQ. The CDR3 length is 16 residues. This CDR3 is CASSLDGGRRVNEQFF. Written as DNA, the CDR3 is TGCGCCAGCAGCTTGGATGGCGGGAGGAGAGTTAATGAGCAGTTCTTC.

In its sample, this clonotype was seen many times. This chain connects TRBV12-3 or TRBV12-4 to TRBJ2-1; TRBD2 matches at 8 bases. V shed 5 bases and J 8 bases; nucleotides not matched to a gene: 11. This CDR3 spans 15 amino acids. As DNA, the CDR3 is TGTGCCAGCAGTCCCCGTAGCGCGGGAGGTGATGAGCAGTTCTTC. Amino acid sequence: CASSPRSAGGDEQFF.

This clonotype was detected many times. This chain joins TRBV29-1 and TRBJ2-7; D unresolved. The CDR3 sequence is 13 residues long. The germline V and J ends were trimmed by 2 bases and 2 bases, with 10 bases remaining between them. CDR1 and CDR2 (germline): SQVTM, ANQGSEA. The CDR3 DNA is TGCAGCGTTGAACCCGGTAGACCCTACGAGCAGTACTTC. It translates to CSVEPGRPYEQYF.

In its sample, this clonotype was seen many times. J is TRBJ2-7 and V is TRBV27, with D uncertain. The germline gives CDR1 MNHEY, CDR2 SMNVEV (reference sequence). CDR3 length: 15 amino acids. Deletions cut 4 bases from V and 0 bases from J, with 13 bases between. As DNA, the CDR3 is TGTGCCAGCAGTTCGGACGGAGAGAGCTCCTACGAGCAGTACTTC. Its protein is CASSSDGESSYEQYF.

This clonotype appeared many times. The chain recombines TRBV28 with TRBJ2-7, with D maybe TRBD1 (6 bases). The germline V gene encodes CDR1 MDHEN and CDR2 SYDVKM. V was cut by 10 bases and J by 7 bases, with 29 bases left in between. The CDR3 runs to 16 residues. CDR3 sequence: CATLRTGTRVRGEQYF. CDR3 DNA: TGTGCCACCCTTAGAACCGGGACAAGGGTACGGGGTGAGCAGTACTTC. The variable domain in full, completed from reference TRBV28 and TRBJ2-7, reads DVKVTQSSRYLVKRTGEKVFLECVQDMDHENMFWYRQDPGLGLRLIYFSYDVKMKEKGDIPEGYSVSREKKERFSLILESASTNQTSMYLCATLRTGTRVRGEQYFGPGTRLTVT.

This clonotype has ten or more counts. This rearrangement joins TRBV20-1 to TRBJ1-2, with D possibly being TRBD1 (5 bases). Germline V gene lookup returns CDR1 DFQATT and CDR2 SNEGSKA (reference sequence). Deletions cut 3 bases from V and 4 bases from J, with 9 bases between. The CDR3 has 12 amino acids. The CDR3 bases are TGCAGTGCTAGTGGGGGTACCTATGGCTACACCTTC. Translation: CSASGGTYGYTF.

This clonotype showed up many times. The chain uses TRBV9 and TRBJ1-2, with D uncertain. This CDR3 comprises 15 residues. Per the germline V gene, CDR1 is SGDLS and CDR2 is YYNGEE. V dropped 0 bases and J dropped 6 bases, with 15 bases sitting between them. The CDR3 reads CASSVAPGVVDGYTF. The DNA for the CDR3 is TGTGCCAGCAGCGTAGCTCCTGGGGTAGTAGATGGCTACACCTTC. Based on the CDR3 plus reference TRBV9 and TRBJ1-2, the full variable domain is DSGVTQTPKHLITATGQRVTLRCSPRSGDLSVYWYQQSLDQGLQFLIQYYNGEERAKGNILERFSAQQFPDLHSELNLSSLELGDSALYFCASSVAPGVVDGYTFGSGTRLTVV.

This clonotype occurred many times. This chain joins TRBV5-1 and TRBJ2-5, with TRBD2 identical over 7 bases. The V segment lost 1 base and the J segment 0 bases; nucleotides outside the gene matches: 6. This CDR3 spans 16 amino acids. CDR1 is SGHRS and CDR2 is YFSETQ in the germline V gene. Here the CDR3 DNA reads TGCGCCAGCAGCTTGCCTAGCGGATTGTACCAAGAGACCCAGTACTTC. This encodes CASSLPSGLYQETQYF.

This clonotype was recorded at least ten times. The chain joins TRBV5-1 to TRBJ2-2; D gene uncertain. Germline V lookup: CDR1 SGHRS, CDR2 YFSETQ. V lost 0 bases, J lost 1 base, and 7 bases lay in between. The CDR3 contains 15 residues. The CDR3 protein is CASSLGTLNTGELFF. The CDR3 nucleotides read TGCGCCAGCAGCTTGGGGACGTTGAACACCGGGGAGCTGTTTTTT.

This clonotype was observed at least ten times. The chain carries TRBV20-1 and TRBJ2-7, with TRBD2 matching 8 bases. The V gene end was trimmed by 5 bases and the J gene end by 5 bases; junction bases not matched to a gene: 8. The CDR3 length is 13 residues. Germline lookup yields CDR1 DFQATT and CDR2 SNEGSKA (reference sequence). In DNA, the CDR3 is TGCAGTGCTGCCACTAGCGGACCGAACGAGCAGTACTTC. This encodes CSAATSGPNEQYF.

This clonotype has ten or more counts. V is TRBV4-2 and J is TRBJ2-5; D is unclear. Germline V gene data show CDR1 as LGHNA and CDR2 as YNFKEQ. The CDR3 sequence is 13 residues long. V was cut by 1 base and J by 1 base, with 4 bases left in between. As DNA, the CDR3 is TGTGCCAGCAGCCAAGCTCCCCAAGAGACCCAGTACTTC. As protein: CASSQAPQETQYF.

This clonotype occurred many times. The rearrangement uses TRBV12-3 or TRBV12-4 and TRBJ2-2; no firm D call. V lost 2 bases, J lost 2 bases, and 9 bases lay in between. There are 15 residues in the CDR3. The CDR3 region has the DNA TGTGCCAGCAGTTTAAAGGTCGGCAACACCGGGGAGCTGTTTTTT. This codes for CASSLKVGNTGELFF.

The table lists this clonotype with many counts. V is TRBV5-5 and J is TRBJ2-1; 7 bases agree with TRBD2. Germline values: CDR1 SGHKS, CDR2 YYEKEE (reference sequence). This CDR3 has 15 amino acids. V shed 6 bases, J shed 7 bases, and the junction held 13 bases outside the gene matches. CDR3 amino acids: CASTLDPGLPNEQFF. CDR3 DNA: TGTGCCAGCACCCTCGACCCGGGACTACCTAATGAGCAGTTCTTC. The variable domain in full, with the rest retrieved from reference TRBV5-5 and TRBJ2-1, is DAGVTQSPTHLIKTRGQQVTLRCSPISGHKSVSWYQQVLGQGPQFIFQYYEKEERGRGNFPDRFSARQFPNYSSELNVNALLLGDSALYLCASTLDPGLPNEQFFGPGTRLTVL.

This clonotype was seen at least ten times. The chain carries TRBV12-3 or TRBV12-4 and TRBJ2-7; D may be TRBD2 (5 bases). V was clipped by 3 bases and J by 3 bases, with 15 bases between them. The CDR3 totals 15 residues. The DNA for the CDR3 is TGTGCCAGCAGTTTTTATTCTTCGGGAATCTACGAGCAGTACTTC. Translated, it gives CASSFYSSGIYEQYF.

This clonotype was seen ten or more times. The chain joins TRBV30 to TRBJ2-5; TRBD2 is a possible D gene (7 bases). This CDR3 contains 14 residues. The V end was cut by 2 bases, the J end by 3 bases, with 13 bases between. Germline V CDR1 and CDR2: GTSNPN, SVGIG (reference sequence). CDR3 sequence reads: CAWSLRGGEETQYF. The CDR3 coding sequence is TGTGCCTGGAGTCTAAGGGGGGGGGAAGAGACCCAGTACTTC. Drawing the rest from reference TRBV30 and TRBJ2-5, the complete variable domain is SQTIHQWPATLVQPVGSPLSLECTVEGTSNPNLYWYRQAAGRGLQLLFYSVGIGQISSEVPQNLSASRPQDRQFILSSKKLLLSDSGFYLCAWSLRGGEETQYFGPGTRLLVL.

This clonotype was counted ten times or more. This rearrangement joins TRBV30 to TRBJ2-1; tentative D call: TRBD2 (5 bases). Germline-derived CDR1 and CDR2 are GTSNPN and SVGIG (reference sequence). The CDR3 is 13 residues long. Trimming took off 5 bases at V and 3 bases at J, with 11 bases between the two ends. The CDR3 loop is CAWSGGYYNEQFF. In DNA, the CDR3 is TGTGCCTGGTCCGGCGGGTACTACAATGAGCAGTTCTTC.

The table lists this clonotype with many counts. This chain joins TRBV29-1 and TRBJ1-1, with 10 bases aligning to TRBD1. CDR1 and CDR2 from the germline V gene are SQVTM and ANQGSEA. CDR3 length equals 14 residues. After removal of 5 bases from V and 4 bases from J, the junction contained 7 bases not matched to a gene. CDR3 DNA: TGCAGCGTTCGCGGGACAGGGGTGGGCACTGAAGCTTTCTTT. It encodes CSVRGTGVGTEAFF.

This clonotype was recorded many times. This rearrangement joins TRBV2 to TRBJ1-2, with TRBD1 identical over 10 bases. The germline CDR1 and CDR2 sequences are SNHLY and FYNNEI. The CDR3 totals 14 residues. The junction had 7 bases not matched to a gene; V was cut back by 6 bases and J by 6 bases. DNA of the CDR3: TGTGCCAGCAGCGCGTTGACAGGGGGCCATGGCTACACCTTC. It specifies CASSALTGGHGYTF.

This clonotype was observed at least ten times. CDR3 residues: CASSLEQGGYLRSEQYF. The CDR3 DNA is TGTGCCAGCAGCTTGGAACAGGGAGGTTATCTACGATCGGAGCAGTACTTC. The chain links TRBV5-6 to TRBJ2-7; possibly TRBD1 or TRBD2 for D (6 bases each). Germline V gene data show CDR1 as SGHDT and CDR2 as YYEEEE. CDR3 length equals 17 residues. V lost 0 bases and J lost 7, with 23 bases in between.

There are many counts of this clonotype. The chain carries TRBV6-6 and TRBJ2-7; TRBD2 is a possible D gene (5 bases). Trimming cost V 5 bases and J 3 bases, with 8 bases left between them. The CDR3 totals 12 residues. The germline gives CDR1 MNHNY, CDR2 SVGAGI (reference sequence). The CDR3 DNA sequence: TGTGCCAGCAGTCTACTAGGCTACGAGCAGTACTTC. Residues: CASSLLGYEQYF.